Sequencing of this T cell receptor (beta chain) was carried out in a study of breast tumors, draining lymph nodes, adjacent tissues. Study-level findings and limits: The data were judged consistent with most tumor T cells coming from lymph node and expanding in tumor. That most tumor T cells come from lymph nodes remained unproven. Tumor TCR diversity was below lymph nodes but above nontumor tissue.

The CDR3 covers 18 residues. The junction had 11 bases not matched to a gene; V was cut back by 0 bases and J by 5 bases. Germline values: CDR1 KGHDR, CDR2 SFDVKD. The lymph nodes were axillary draining lymph nodes from breast cancer patients. This clonotype was detected ten times or more. Its specificity is not known. TCRdb re-derived calls from the multiplex PCR reads in MiXCR, one entry per CDR3 protein. Of some 170,000 distinct CDR3 sequences listed, approximately 30% are singletons. This clonotype was sampled from a female donor with breast cancer. Some clones in this sample may be carry-over from other donors' samples. This chain joins TRBV24-1 and TRBJ2-5; 10 positions match TRBD2. Sequenced material: axillary lymph node tissue. This CDR3 is CATSDLQRAGGPRETQYF. CDR3 in DNA: TGTGCCACCAGTGATTTGCAACGAGCGGGAGGGCCAAGGGAGACCCAGTACTTC.